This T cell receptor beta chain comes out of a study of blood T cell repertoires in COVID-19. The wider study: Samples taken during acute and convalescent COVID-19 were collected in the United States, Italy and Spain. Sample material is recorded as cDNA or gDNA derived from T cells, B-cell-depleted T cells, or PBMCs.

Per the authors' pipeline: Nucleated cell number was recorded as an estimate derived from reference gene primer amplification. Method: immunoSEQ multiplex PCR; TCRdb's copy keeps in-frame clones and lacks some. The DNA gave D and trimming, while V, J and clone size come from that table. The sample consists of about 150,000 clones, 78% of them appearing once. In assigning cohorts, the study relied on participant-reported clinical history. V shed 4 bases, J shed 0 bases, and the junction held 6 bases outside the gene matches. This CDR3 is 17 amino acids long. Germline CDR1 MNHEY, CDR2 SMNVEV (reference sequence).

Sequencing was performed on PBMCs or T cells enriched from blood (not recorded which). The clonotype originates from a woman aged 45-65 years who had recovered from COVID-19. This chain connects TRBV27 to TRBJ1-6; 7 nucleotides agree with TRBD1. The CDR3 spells CASSSDRVRSYNSPLHF. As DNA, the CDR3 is TGTGCCAGCAGTTCTGACAGGGTGCGCTCCTATAATTCACCCCTCCACTTT.